The TCR beta chain described here comes from a study of cytomegalovirus exposure and HLA in healthy donors (dated by TCRdb to 2016 to 2017). In terms of the full investigation: An earlier analysis of roughly 630 of the donors reported 276 Gb of sequence data and 117 million unique TCR beta sequences from about 200 million T cells. Approximately 300 gigabases of sequencing data and approximately 91 million unique TCR sequences made up an early release that covered several hundred HLA-typed donors. Of the approximately 400 genotyped donors, approximately 80% fell in the genetic ancestry cluster associated with self-reported Caucasian donors. The study aimed to test whether cataloging public T cell receptors could reveal signatures of past pathogen exposure. The T cell repertoires of roughly 660 subjects were profiled by immunosequencing and related to cytomegalovirus serostatus. Besides the first cohort of about 730 subjects, a separate validation cohort made up of 120 or so different subjects was used. To predict cytomegalovirus infection status, the study combined high-throughput TCR immunosequencing, statistical association of individual TCRs with disease status, and machine learning. A later analysis re-examined previously published TCR beta repertoires from about 670 donors and added high-resolution HLA genotyping to investigate patterns of TCR occurrence. Rather than drawing on any new phenotypic data, the later analysis identified candidate immune exposures from TCR beta sequences and the way those sequences occurred across donors. An earlier analysis of several hundred of the donors used high-throughput TCR beta sequencing to judge whether each TCR beta V gene segment behaved as functional or pseudogenic. Donor age, sex, ethnicity and CMV serostatus were compiled together with the repertoire data. Genome-wide SNP genotypes for about three fifths of the roughly 670 donors were used in a later genetic analysis, which treated that subset as a discovery cohort. All discovery cohort repertoires had been generated on a single sequencing platform. Both class I and class II loci were covered by HLA typing, at four-digit resolution. The number of donors typed differed by locus, with roughly 629-640 for A, B, C, DRB1 and DQB1, around 520 for DQA1, some 570 for DPA1, and 450 to 480 for DPB1. Roughly 5 DR-DQ haplotypes were treated as single units for association and clustering because of strong linkage in the cohort. Among some 410 genotyped donors of the cohort, an average of around 220,000 unique TCR beta nucleotide sequences was sequenced per donor, of which about 18% were non-productive.

Regarding this clone: The antigen this receptor binds is unknown. No much larger clone is present one base from it, and per-base qualities are unavailable.

In total, approximately 700 healthy bone marrow donors made up the cohort. All cohort members were sampled while nominally healthy, although unrecorded immune exposures were likely present. The donor was CMV seropositive and belonged to the group of 270 or so seropositive cohort members. Each donor provided a peripheral blood sample, and peripheral blood mononuclear cells were used for TCR beta sequencing. Genomic DNA extraction from the blood cell samples was performed with the Qiagen DNeasy Blood Extraction Kit. Receptor libraries were prepared by the immunoSEQ multiplex PCR assay. For the multiplex PCR, a mixture combining 60 forward primers for TCR Vbeta segments and 13 reverse primers for TCR Jbeta segments was used. The CDR3 region of rearranged TCR beta genes was amplified from genomic DNA with a multiplex PCR assay. Amplified TCR beta libraries were sequenced as 87-base-pair reads on the Illumina HiSeq System. The authors' pipeline ran thus. Across the 640 or so repertoires, a later analysis counted tens of millions of unique TCR beta chains, roughly 11 million of which were shared by at least two donors. Raw reads were error-corrected and collapsed into unique sequences with a nearest-neighbor algorithm that merged closely related sequences to remove PCR and sequencing errors. To assign V, D and J gene segments, CDR3 sequences were aligned to IMGT reference sequences. For a sequence to be retained, a match of at least six nucleotides to both a V gene segment and a J gene segment was required. Rearrangements were classified as productive when the CDR3 lacked stop codons and remained in frame with V and J, and all other rearrangements were classified as non-productive. Following IMGT convention, CDR3 was defined as the stretch from the second conserved V-encoded cysteine up to the conserved J-encoded phenylalanine. In an earlier analysis of 500 to 650 of the donors, sequences lacking an unambiguous match to a single V gene segment were excluded. An earlier analysis of several hundred of the donors classified V segments as functional when productive rearrangements were above 56.7% and as segregating when the standard deviation between donors was above 5%. A statistical classification framework was built for diagnosing cytomegalovirus status from the catalog of TCR beta chain sequences. In a later analysis, TCR nucleotide sequences were compared against IMGT/GENE-DB human TR gene sequences so that V and J genes could be assigned. In a later analysis, CDR3 sequences and most-parsimonious VDJ recombination scenarios were assigned using the TCRdist pipeline. A later analysis defined each TCR beta chain by its CDR3 amino acid sequence plus V-gene family, and excluded reads lacking a unique V-gene family. A later analysis removed 450 to 600 highly shared, low-generation-probability nucleotide sequences to deal with suspected cross-contamination and a sequencing artifact. In a later analysis, a clonal expansion index for each public chain was calculated from normalized within-repertoire ranks of inferred template counts. In a later analysis, generation probabilities were computed with a VDJ recombination model fitted to out-of-frame rearrangements, and the resulting probabilities were checked against IGoR. Hypergeometric tests were used in a later analysis to score TCR-TCR, TCR-HLA and TCR-CMV co-occurrence, with a repertoire-size bias correction applied to the TCR pairs. In a later analysis, false discovery rates were estimated by permuting HLA or CMV assignments 20 times. In a later analysis, co-occurring TCRs were grouped using DBSCAN, with TCRdist sequence similarity added in when clustering inside HLA-allele-positive subsets. For co-occurrence clustering, repertoires with fewer than 30,000 or more than 120,000 public chains were excluded, along with several repertoires with anomalous nucleotide sharing. TCRdb carries this immuneACCESS record with in-frame sequences only. Its versions omit some clonotypes, under half of them owing to an unresolved V gene in the studies checked, with the rest unexplained. The V and J calls and clone size are taken from that table; D and trimming were inferred from the DNA. The sample yields around 150,000 clones; 75% to 90% were counted once. The ten largest make up roughly 4.3% of the sample.

The CDR3 sequence holds 12 residues, the cysteine and phenylalanine included. Only the CDR3 part of the read is kept: 36 bases, read in frame from the first base. The germline V gene sets CDR1 to LGHNT and CDR2 to FRNRAP. V is reduced by 9 bases and J by 4 bases, leaving a spacing of 10 bases between them. General study outcomes and caveats: Immune exposure information for the cohort was limited to CMV serostatus. A later analysis found that HLA-associated TCR beta chains were more clonally expanded and had lower generation probabilities than equally common non-associated chains. According to a later analysis, most CMV-associated TCR beta chains appeared to be HLA-restricted, and the HLA associations seemed to be driven largely by CMV exposure. In a later analysis, 16,951 TCR beta sequences were associated with specific HLA alleles at a false discovery rate of 0.05. V-gene and J-gene trimming of TCR beta chains was associated with a missense DCLRE1C variant in a later genetic analysis, and the association was replicated in an independent cohort. A later analysis found that TCR association rates varied across HLA loci, with DRB1 alleles showing the most associated TCRs and HLA-C alleles the fewest. A group of highly shared sequence variants was considered likely to be a technical artifact of the sequencing pipeline. A further reported finding was that TCR beta sequences accurately predicted the HLA-A and HLA-B alleles for most subjects in the first cohort. The 87-base-pair reads could not distinguish some IMGT-functional V segments, including TRBV6-2 and TRBV6-3, so those segments were excluded. Because HLA typing was missing for some donors at each locus, association tests included only the typed subset. An earlier analysis of 587 of the donors showed that most TCR beta V segments appeared in productive rearrangements either about 90% or about 30% of the time, which broadly matched IMGT annotations. The authors suggested that the approach could potentially be extended to other disease states and immunological phenotypes. The classifier was reported to diagnose cytomegalovirus status with high specificity and sensitivity in both the original cohort and the validation cohort. Presence/absence analyses assumed roughly uniform sequencing depth across donors, an assumption that may not hold. Linkage disequilibrium might explain the correlated functional status among segregating V segments, but an unknown experimental factor could not be ruled out. The cohort was sequenced for TCR beta chains only, and without alpha or paired-chain data the features that could be detected were limited. In the study, 150 to 200 TCR beta chains were listed as associated with cytomegalovirus. Roughly 15 rarely observed V segments, including chromosome 9 orphons, were excluded from the earlier analysis of about 500 of the donors because counts were too low. Strong co-occurrence of HLA alleles, especially DR and DQ, made assigning TCR associations to individual alleles difficult. A few of the identified cytomegalovirus-associated TCR beta chains were confirmed in vitro to be specific for cytomegalovirus antigens. Compared with the roughly 720-donor mean, donors in an Asian-associated ancestry cluster had fewer N-insertions in productive TCRs, according to a later genetic analysis. While some public TCRs were present in many individuals, most TCR sequences turned up only very rarely across donors. A later analysis reported that several top co-occurrence clusters appeared linked to parvovirus B19, influenza, CMV and Epstein-Barr virus.

The rearranged segments are TRBV12-5 and TRBJ2-1; a tentative D match to TRBD1 spans 5 bases. Material for sequencing was PBMCs. The receptor comes from a man aged 45-65 years in good health and CMV-seropositive. Read as DNA, the sequence is TGTGCTAGCGTATCAGGGTACAATGAGCAGTTCTTC. Its amino acids are CASVSGYNEQFF.